This T cell receptor beta chain was profiled in a study of early T cells in non-severe SARS-CoV-2 infection. Comment on this clonotype: What it recognizes is unknown.

Germline V gene lookup returns CDR1 SEHNR and CDR2 FQNEAQ (reference sequence). V shed 7 bases and J shed 3 bases, with 29 bases lying between them. CDR3 length: 19 amino acids. Researchers tagged individual cDNA molecules with unique molecular identifiers. Each CDR3 protein gets one entry after TCRdb re-called the 5' RACE reads with MiXCR. The sample has about 92,000 distinct CDR3 sequences, 13% to 15% seen once. Overall study findings and caveats: CD4 and private specificities were missed by VDJdb matching, which favored anti-spike CD8 responses.

Material: whole blood. This receptor was obtained from an adult who was a healthcare worker with PCR-confirmed SARS-CoV-2 infection or an uninfected control (not recorded which). The chain employs TRBV7-9 and TRBJ2-3; D perhaps matches TRBD2 (7 bases). The CDR3 region is CASTTYTSPGGGKTDTQYF. In DNA form, the CDR3 reads TGTGCCAGCACCACCTACACCTCCCCGGGGGGCGGTAAAACAGATACGCAGTATTTT.